These T cell receptor beta chains were read from a single sample in a study of hypomethylating agent response in myelodysplastic syndrome. Here immunoSEQ multiplex PCR was the method, and the copy in TCRdb shows in-frame clones only, minus some. Among 950 to 1,500 clones, about three quarters were seen once, and the ten largest hold roughly a fifth. The sample consisted of bone marrow, taken before or after starting hypomethylating agent treatment for myelodysplastic syndrome (not recorded which). The receptor set was obtained from a human donor with myelodysplastic syndrome. CDR3s include the opening cysteine and the closing phenylalanine or tryptophan. Fields, in order: V gene, J gene, D gene, clone size, CDR3 DNA, CDR3 protein. A D gene is named only where the DNA matches it firmly. Only part of the rows carry a size: once, few, many, or a class if the clone is expanded.

V gene: TRBV6-5; J gene: TRBJ1-2; D gene: .; clone size: .; CDR3 DNA: TGTGCCAGCAGTCGGGATCGGGGGTCTAACTATGGCTACACCTTC; CDR3 protein: CASSRDRGSNYGYTF
V gene: TRBV25-1; J gene: TRBJ1-3; D gene: .; clone size: large; CDR3 DNA: TGTGCCAGCAGCGGACTGGAAAACACCATATATTTT; CDR3 protein: CASSGLENTIYF
V gene: TRBV6-1; J gene: TRBJ2-7; D gene: TRBD2; clone size: .; CDR3 DNA: TGTGCCAGCCCCGCAAAGGCTAGCGGGAACAACGAGCAGTACTTC; CDR3 protein: CASPAKASGNNEQYF
V gene: TRBV13; J gene: TRBJ2-2; D gene: TRBD1; clone size: few; CDR3 DNA: TGTGCCAGCAGCTTCAGACAGGGGGCGAGCACCGGGGAGCTGTTTTTT; CDR3 protein: CASSFRQGASTGELFF
V gene: TRBV15; J gene: TRBJ1-1; D gene: .; clone size: .; CDR3 DNA: TGTGCCACCAGCAGAGATCACGCCGACACTGAAGCTTTCTTT; CDR3 protein: CATSRDHADTEAFF
V gene: TRBV27; J gene: TRBJ2-1; D gene: TRBD2; clone size: few; CDR3 DNA: TGTGCCAGCAGGGCTCTAGCGGAAGTTTACAATGAGCAGTTCTTC; CDR3 protein: CASRALAEVYNEQFF
V gene: TRBV27; J gene: TRBJ2-2; D gene: .; clone size: .; CDR3 DNA: TGTGCCAGCAGTTTATCCTACTCGAACACCGGGGAGCTGTTTTTT; CDR3 protein: CASSLSYSNTGELFF
V gene: TRBV5-1; J gene: TRBJ2-7; D gene: TRBD1; clone size: .; CDR3 DNA: TGCGCCAGCAGCTTGTCTGGACAGGCTAGCTACGAGCAGTACTTC; CDR3 protein: CASSLSGQASYEQYF
V gene: TRBV5-6; J gene: TRBJ1-1; D gene: .; clone size: .; CDR3 DNA: TGTGCCAGCAGCTTGAACCACCGTGTTTCGGGTTTT; CDR3 protein: CASSLNHRVSGF
V gene: TRBV6-4; J gene: TRBJ2-7; D gene: TRBD1; clone size: .; CDR3 DNA: TGTGCCAGCAGTGACTCATCCCGGGACAGGGTTCGGTACTTC; CDR3 protein: CASSDSSRDRVRYF
V gene: TRBV6-5; J gene: TRBJ1-1; D gene: TRBD1; clone size: .; CDR3 DNA: TGTGCCAGCAGTTATTCCCAGGGGGAGGCTTTCTTT; CDR3 protein: CASSYSQGEAFF
V gene: TRBV6-6; J gene: TRBJ2-2; D gene: .; clone size: once; CDR3 DNA: TGTGCCAGCAGCGACAGCGGTAACACCGGGGAGCTGTTTTTT; CDR3 protein: CASSDSGNTGELFF
V gene: TRBV10-3; J gene: TRBJ2-7; D gene: .; clone size: .; CDR3 DNA: TGTGCCATCAGTGATCCTCGATACTCCTACGAGCAGTACTTC; CDR3 protein: CAISDPRYSYEQYF
V gene: TRBV11-2; J gene: TRBJ1-1; D gene: .; clone size: few; CDR3 DNA: TGTGCCAGCAGCTTAATGGGTGCGGCTGCGGTAACTGAAGCTTTCTTT; CDR3 protein: CASSLMGAAAVTEAFF
V gene: TRBV9; J gene: TRBJ1-2; D gene: TRBD1; clone size: .; CDR3 DNA: TGTGCCAGCAGCGCACTTCCCAGAACAGGGGGAGGCTATGGCTACACCTTC; CDR3 protein: CASSALPRTGGGYGYTF
V gene: TRBV6-1; J gene: TRBJ2-5; D gene: TRBD2; clone size: .; CDR3 DNA: TGTGCCAGCAGTGCAAGCGGGGGGGCCTTGGAGACCCAGTACTTC; CDR3 protein: CASSASGGALETQYF
V gene: TRBV7-2; J gene: TRBJ1-5; D gene: .; clone size: .; CDR3 DNA: TGTGCCAGCAGCTTAGGTGGGGTTGGCAATCAGCCCCAGCATTTT; CDR3 protein: CASSLGGVGNQPQHF
V gene: TRBV7-3; J gene: TRBJ1-1; D gene: .; clone size: .; CDR3 DNA: TGTGCCAGCAGCCTTACCCGCATTGAAGCTTTCTTT; CDR3 protein: CASSLTRIEAFF
V gene: TRBV11-2; J gene: TRBJ2-3; D gene: .; clone size: .; CDR3 DNA: TGTGCCAGCAGTCCAGGGTCGGATACGCAGTATTTT; CDR3 protein: CASSPGSDTQYF
V gene: TRBV7-3; J gene: TRBJ2-7; D gene: .; clone size: .; CDR3 DNA: TGTGCCAGCAGCATATCCCCTTACGAGCAGTACTTC; CDR3 protein: CASSISPYEQYF
V gene: TRBV5-8; J gene: TRBJ2-7; D gene: .; clone size: .; CDR3 DNA: TGTGCCAGCAGCTCGGGGCGGAGTCTCTCCTACGAGCAGTACTTC; CDR3 protein: CASSSGRSLSYEQYF
V gene: TRBV6-1; J gene: TRBJ2-7; D gene: TRBD2; clone size: .; CDR3 DNA: TGTGCCAGCAGTGCTCAGGGGACTAGCGGGTTGTATGAGCAGTACTTC; CDR3 protein: CASSAQGTSGLYEQYF
V gene: TRBV10-3; J gene: TRBJ1-2; D gene: .; clone size: .; CDR3 DNA: TGTGCCATCACAACCCCGGGGGAAGGGTATGGCTACACCTTC; CDR3 protein: CAITTPGEGYGYTF
V gene: TRBV5-4; J gene: TRBJ2-7; D gene: .; clone size: few; CDR3 DNA: TGTGCCAGCAGCGCGGGACTCGACGGGTACGAGCAGTACTTC; CDR3 protein: CASSAGLDGYEQYF
V gene: TRBV19; J gene: TRBJ1-2; D gene: .; clone size: .; CDR3 DNA: TGTGCCAGTAGTATCCCGGGGGAAGTTGGCTACACCTTC; CDR3 protein: CASSIPGEVGYTF
V gene: TRBV7-8; J gene: TRBJ1-1; D gene: .; clone size: .; CDR3 DNA: TGTGCCAGCAGCTTAAATCGGTTCATGAACACTGAAGCTTTCTTT; CDR3 protein: CASSLNRFMNTEAFF
V gene: TRBV5-1; J gene: TRBJ1-3; D gene: .; clone size: .; CDR3 DNA: TGCGCCAGCAGCTTACAGGGTGGAGAGAGAAACACCATATATTTT; CDR3 protein: CASSLQGGERNTIYF
V gene: TRBV11-2; J gene: TRBJ1-2; D gene: TRBD1; clone size: .; CDR3 DNA: TGTGCCAGCAGCTTAGAGGGGGACAGGGGTTGGGGCTACACCTTC; CDR3 protein: CASSLEGDRGWGYTF
V gene: TRBV28; J gene: TRBJ1-1; D gene: .; clone size: .; CDR3 DNA: TGTGCCAGCCTCCTCGGTACTATGAACACTGAAGCTTTCTTT; CDR3 protein: CASLLGTMNTEAFF
V gene: TRBV11-3; J gene: TRBJ2-3; D gene: TRBD1; clone size: .; CDR3 DNA: TGTGCCAGCAGCCCGAGGACAGGGGGCTTTCAAGATACGCAGTATTTT; CDR3 protein: CASSPRTGGFQDTQYF
V gene: TRBV7-8; J gene: TRBJ1-1; D gene: .; clone size: .; CDR3 DNA: TGTGCCAGCAGCCGAACAGGGAACACTGAAGCTTTCTTT; CDR3 protein: CASSRTGNTEAFF
V gene: TRBV4-2; J gene: TRBJ1-2; D gene: .; clone size: .; CDR3 DNA: TGTGCCAGCAGCCAAGATCGAGGCAGGGCGAGGCTCTATGGCTACACCTTC; CDR3 protein: CASSQDRGRARLYGYTF
V gene: TRBV7-9; J gene: TRBJ2-2; D gene: TRBD2; clone size: few; CDR3 DNA: TGTGCCAGCAGCCCCCTAGCGGGAGAAACCGGGGAGCTGTTTTTT; CDR3 protein: CASSPLAGETGELFF
V gene: TRBV5-8; J gene: TRBJ2-7; D gene: .; clone size: few; CDR3 DNA: TGTGCCAGCAGCTTAGCCAGGAACCGAGGTTACGAGCAGTACTTC; CDR3 protein: CASSLARNRGYEQYF
V gene: TRBV7-6; J gene: TRBJ1-2; D gene: TRBD1; clone size: .; CDR3 DNA: TGTGCCAGCAGCCAGACAGGGGGCAAGGACTATGGCTACACCTTC; CDR3 protein: CASSQTGGKDYGYTF
V gene: TRBV7-2; J gene: TRBJ1-6; D gene: TRBD1; clone size: .; CDR3 DNA: TGTGCCAGCAACCGGGACAGCTCACCCCTCCACTTT; CDR3 protein: CASNRDSSPLHF
V gene: TRBV5-1; J gene: TRBJ2-1; D gene: .; clone size: once; CDR3 DNA: TGCGCCAGCAGCTTGGGCGGCTACCCCTCCTACAATGAGCAGTTCTTC; CDR3 protein: CASSLGGYPSYNEQFF
V gene: TRBV9; J gene: TRBJ2-7; D gene: .; clone size: .; CDR3 DNA: TGTGCCAGCAGCGTAGATGGGACACCCTACGAGCAGTACTTC; CDR3 protein: CASSVDGTPYEQYF
V gene: TRBV19; J gene: TRBJ1-4; D gene: .; clone size: once; CDR3 DNA: TGTGCCAGTAGTATTGAGCGGTCGTATACTAATGAAAAACTGTTTTTT; CDR3 protein: CASSIERSYTNEKLFF
V gene: TRBV4-1; J gene: TRBJ1-5; D gene: .; clone size: .; CDR3 DNA: TGCGCCAGCAGCCAAGATCACAGGGCAGATCAGCCCCAGCATTTT; CDR3 protein: CASSQDHRADQPQHF
V gene: TRBV2; J gene: TRBJ1-3; D gene: .; clone size: hyperexpanded; CDR3 DNA: TGTGCCACCCTTATAGACAGCTCTGGAAACACCATATATTTT; CDR3 protein: CATLIDSSGNTIYF
V gene: TRBV10-1; J gene: TRBJ1-3; D gene: .; clone size: .; CDR3 DNA: TGCGCCAGCAGTGACCACTCTGGAAACACCATATATTTT; CDR3 protein: CASSDHSGNTIYF
V gene: TRBV7-9; J gene: TRBJ1-1; D gene: TRBD1; clone size: .; CDR3 DNA: TGTGCCAGCAGCCTAACCCGGACAGGGGTGACTTGGAACACTGAAGCTTTCTTT; CDR3 protein: CASSLTRTGVTWNTEAFF
V gene: TRBV19; J gene: TRBJ1-5; D gene: .; clone size: .; CDR3 DNA: TGTGCCAGTAGTATAGATCGAAGTCAGCCCCAGCATTTT; CDR3 protein: CASSIDRSQPQHF
V gene: TRBV4-3; J gene: TRBJ2-1; D gene: TRBD1; clone size: .; CDR3 DNA: TGCGCCAGCAGCCTATACCACAGGGGCGGGAATGAGCAGTTCTTC; CDR3 protein: CASSLYHRGGNEQFF
V gene: TRBV10-1; J gene: TRBJ2-3; D gene: .; clone size: .; CDR3 DNA: TGCGCCAGCAGCGGGGTGGCTGCAGATACGCAGTATTTT; CDR3 protein: CASSGVAADTQYF
V gene: TRBV2; J gene: TRBJ2-5; D gene: TRBD2; clone size: .; CDR3 DNA: TGTGCCAGCAGTCCGAGGAGACTAGCGGGGAGTACGGAGACCCAGTACTTC; CDR3 protein: CASSPRRLAGSTETQYF
V gene: TRBV6-4; J gene: TRBJ2-3; D gene: TRBD2; clone size: .; CDR3 DNA: TGTGCCAGCAGTGGGGTAGCGGGGCCCCCAGATACGCAGTATTTT; CDR3 protein: CASSGVAGPPDTQYF
V gene: TRBV9; J gene: TRBJ1-6; D gene: TRBD1; clone size: .; CDR3 DNA: TGTGCCAGCAGCCCGGGACAGCTGACAACTGCCTATAATTCACCCCTCCACTTT; CDR3 protein: CASSPGQLTTAYNSPLHF
V gene: TRBV29-1; J gene: TRBJ2-3; D gene: .; clone size: .; CDR3 DNA: TGCAGCGTGACCTACTCTAGCCGAGGCACAGATACGCAGTATTTT; CDR3 protein: CSVTYSSRGTDTQYF
V gene: TRBV6-5; J gene: TRBJ1-1; D gene: TRBD1; clone size: .; CDR3 DNA: TGTGCCAGCAGTTTAGGGCAGGGGGCGACTGAAGCTTTCTTT; CDR3 protein: CASSLGQGATEAFF
V gene: TRBV5-1; J gene: TRBJ2-7; D gene: .; clone size: .; CDR3 DNA: TGCGCCAGCAGCTCGGCCGCGGCCACGGGGGAGCAGTACTTC; CDR3 protein: CASSSAAATGEQYF